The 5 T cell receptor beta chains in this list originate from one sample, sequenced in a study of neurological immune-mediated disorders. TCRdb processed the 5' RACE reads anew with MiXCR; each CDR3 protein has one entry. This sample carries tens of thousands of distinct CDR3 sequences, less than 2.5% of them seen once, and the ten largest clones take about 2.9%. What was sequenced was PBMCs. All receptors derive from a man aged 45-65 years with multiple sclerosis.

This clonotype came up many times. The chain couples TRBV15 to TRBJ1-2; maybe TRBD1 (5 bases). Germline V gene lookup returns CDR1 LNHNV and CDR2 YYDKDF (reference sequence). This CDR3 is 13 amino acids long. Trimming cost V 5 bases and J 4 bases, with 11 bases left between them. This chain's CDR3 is CATSGRDGYGYTF. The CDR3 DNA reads TGTGCCACCAGCGGCAGGGACGGCTATGGCTACACCTTC. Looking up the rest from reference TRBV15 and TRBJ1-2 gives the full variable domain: DAMVIQNPRYQVTQFGKPVTLSCSQTLNHNVMYWYQQKSSQAPKLLFHYYDKDFNNEADTPDNFQSRRPNTSFCFLDIRSPGLGDTAMYLCATSGRDGYGYTFGSGTRLTVV.

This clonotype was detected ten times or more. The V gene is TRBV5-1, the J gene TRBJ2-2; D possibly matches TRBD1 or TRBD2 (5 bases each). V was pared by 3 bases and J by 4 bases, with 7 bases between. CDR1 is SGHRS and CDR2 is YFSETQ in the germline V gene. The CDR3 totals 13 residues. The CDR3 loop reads CASSWDGTGELFF. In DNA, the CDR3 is TGCGCCAGCAGCTGGGACGGCACCGGGGAGCTGTTTTTT.

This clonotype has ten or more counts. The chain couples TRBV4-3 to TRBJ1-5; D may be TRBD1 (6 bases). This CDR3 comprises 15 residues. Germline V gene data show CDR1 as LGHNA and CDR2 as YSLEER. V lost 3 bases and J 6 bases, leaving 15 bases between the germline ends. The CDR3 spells CASSQEQGSSQPQHF. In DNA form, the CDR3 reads TGCGCCAGCAGCCAGGAACAGGGTAGTAGTCAGCCCCAGCATTTT.

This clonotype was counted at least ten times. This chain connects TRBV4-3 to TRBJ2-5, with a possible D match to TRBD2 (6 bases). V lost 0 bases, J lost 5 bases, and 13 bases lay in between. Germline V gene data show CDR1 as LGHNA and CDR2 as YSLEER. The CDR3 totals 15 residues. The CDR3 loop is CASSQDPGGVETQYF. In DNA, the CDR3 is TGCGCCAGCAGCCAAGATCCTGGCGGGGTTGAGACCCAGTACTTC.

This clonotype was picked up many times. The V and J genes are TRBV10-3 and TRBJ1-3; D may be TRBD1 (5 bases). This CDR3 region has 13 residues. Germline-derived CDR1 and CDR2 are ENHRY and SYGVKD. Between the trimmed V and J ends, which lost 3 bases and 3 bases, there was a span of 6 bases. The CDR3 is CAISDRVGNTIYF. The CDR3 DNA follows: TGTGCCATCAGTGACAGGGTTGGAAACACCATATATTTT.